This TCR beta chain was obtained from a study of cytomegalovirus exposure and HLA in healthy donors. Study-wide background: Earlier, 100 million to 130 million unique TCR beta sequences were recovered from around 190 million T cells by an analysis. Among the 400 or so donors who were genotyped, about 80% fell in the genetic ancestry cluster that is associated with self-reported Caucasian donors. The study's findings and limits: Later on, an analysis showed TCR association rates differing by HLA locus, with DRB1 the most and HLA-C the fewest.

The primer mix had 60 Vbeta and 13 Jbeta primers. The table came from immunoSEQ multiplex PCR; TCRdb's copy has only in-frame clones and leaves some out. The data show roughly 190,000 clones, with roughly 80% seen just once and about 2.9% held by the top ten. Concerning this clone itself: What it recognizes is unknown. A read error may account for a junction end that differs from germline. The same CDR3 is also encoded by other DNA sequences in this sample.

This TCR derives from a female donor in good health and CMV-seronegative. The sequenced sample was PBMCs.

The DNA for the CDR3 is TGCGCCAGTAGCCCGGGGGGCTACGAGCAGTACTTC. Amino acid sequence: CASSPGGYEQYF. The chain carries TRBV4-1 and TRBJ2-7; 7 bases agree with TRBD2. Germline V gene data show CDR1 as MGHRA and CDR2 as YSYEKL. CDR3 length: 12 residues.